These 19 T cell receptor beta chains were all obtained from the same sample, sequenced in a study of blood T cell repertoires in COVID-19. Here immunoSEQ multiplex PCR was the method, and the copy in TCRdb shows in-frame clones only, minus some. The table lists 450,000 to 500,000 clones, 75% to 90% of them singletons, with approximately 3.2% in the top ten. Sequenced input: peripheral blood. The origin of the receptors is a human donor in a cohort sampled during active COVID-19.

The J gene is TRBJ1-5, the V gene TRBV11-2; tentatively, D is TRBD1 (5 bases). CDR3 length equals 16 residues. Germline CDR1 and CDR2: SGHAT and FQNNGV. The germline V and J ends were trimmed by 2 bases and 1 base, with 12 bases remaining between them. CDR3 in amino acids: CASSLQTGLSNQPQHF. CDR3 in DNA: TGTGCCAGCAGCTTACAGACGGGACTAAGCAATCAGCCCCAGCATTTT.

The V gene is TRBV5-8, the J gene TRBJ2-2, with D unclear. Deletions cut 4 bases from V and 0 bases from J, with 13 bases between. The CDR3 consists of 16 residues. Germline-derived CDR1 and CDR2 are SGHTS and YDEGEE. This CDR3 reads CASSGLVPSNTGELFF. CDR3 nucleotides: TGTGCCAGCAGCGGGCTTGTTCCTTCGAACACCGGGGAGCTGTTTTTT.

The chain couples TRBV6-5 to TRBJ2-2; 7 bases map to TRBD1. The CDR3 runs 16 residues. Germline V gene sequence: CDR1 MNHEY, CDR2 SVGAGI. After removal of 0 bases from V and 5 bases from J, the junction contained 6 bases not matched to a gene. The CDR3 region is CASSYSKYRGTGELFF. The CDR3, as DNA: TGTGCCAGCAGTTACTCGAAGTACAGGGGAACCGGGGAGCTGTTTTTT.

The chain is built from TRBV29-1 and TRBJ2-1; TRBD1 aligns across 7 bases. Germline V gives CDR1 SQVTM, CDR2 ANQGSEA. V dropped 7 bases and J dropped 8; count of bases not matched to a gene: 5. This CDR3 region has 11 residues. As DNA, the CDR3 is TGCAGCGCCCGGGACAGCCATGAGCAGTTCTTC. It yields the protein CSARDSHEQFF.

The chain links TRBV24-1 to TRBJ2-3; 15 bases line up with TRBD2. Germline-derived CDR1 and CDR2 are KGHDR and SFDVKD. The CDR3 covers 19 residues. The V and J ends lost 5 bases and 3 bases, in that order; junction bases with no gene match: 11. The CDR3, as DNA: TGTGCCACCAGTGCCTCGCCCGGGACTAGCGGGAGGATAACAGATACGCAGTATTTT. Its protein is CATSASPGTSGRITDTQYF.

Here the CDR3 DNA reads TGTGCCAGCAGTCCAGCGGGAGGACAAGAGACCCAGTACTTC. Encoded protein: CASSPAGGQETQYF. J is TRBJ2-5 and V is TRBV6-5, with 9 bases fitting TRBD2. The CDR3 has 14 residues. V shed 5 bases and J 2 bases; nucleotides not matched to a gene: 3. Per the germline V gene, CDR1 is MNHEY and CDR2 is SVGAGI.

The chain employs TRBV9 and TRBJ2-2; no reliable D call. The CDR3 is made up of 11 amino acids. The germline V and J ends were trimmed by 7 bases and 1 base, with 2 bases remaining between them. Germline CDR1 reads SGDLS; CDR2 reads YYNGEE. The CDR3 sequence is CASLNTGELFF. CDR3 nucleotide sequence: TGTGCCAGCCTGAACACCGGGGAGCTGTTTTTT.

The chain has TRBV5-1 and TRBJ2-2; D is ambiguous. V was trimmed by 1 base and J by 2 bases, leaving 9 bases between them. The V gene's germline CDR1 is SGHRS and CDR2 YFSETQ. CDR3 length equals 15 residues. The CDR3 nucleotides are TGCGCCAGCAGCTTGTCCGCGGAAAACACCGGGGAGCTGTTTTTT. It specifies CASSLSAENTGELFF.

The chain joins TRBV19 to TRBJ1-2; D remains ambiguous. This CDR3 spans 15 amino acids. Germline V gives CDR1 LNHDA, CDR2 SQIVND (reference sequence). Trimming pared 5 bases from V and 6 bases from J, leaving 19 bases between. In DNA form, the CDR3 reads TGTGCCAGTAGTCTCCGGGAGGTTAGTGGTCATGGCTACACCTTC. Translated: CASSLREVSGHGYTF.

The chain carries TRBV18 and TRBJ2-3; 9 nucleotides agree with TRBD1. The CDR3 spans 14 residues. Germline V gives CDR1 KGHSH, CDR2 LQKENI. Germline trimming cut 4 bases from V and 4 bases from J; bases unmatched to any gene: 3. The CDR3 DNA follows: TGTGCCAGCTCACGGGGACAGGGAGCAGATACGCAGTATTTT. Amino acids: CASSRGQGADTQYF.

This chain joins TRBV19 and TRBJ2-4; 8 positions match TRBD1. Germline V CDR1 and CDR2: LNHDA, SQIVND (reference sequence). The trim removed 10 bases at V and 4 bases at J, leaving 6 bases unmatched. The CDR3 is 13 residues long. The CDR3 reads CATSQGAKNIQYF. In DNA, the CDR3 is TGTGCCACCTCCCAGGGGGCTAAAAACATTCAGTACTTC. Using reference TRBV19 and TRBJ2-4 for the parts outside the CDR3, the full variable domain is DGGITQSPKYLFRKEGQNVTLSCEQNLNHDAMYWYRQDPGQGLRLIYYSQIVNDFQKGDIAEGYSVSREKKESFPLTVTSAQKNPTAFYLCATSQGAKNIQYFGAGTRLSVL.

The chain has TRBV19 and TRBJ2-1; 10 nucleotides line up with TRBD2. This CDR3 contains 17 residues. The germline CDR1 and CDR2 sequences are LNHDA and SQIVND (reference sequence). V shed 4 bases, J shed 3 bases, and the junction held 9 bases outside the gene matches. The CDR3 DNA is TGTGCCAGTAGTACCTCCGGACTAGCGGACCGCTACAATGAGCAGTTCTTC. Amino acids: CASSTSGLADRYNEQFF.

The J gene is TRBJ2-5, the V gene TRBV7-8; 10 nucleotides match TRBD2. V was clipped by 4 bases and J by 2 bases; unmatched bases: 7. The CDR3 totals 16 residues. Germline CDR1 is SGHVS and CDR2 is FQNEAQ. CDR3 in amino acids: CASSSRLAGVQETQYF. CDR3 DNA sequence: TGTGCCAGCAGCTCTCGACTAGCGGGTGTGCAAGAGACCCAGTACTTC. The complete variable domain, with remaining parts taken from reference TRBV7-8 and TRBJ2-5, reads GAGVSQSPRYKVAKRGQDVALRCDPISGHVSLFWYQQALGQGPEFLTYFQNEAQLDKSGLPSDRFFAERPEGSVSTLKIQRTQQEDSAVYLCASSSRLAGVQETQYFGPGTRLLVL.

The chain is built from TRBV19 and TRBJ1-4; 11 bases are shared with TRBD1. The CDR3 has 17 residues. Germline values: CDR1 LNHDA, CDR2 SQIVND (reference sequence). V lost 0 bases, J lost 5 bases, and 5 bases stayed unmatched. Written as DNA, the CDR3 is TGTGCCAGTAGTATAGATCGCGGGGACAGGGGGAATGAAAAACTGTTTTTT. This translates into CASSIDRGDRGNEKLFF.

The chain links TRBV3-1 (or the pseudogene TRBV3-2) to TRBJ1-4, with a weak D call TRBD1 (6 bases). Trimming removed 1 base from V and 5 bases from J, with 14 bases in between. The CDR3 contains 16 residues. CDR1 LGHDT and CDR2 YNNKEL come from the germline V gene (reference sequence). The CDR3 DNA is TGTGCCAGCAGCCAAGTAGGAGGGGGGGGGAATGAAAAACTGTTTTTT. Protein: CASSQVGGGGNEKLFF.

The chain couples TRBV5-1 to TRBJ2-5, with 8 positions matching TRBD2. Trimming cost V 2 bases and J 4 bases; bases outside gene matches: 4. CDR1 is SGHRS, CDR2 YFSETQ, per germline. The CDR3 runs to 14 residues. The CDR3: CASSLSGSAETQYF. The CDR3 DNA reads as TGCGCCAGCAGCTTAAGCGGGAGCGCAGAGACCCAGTACTTC.

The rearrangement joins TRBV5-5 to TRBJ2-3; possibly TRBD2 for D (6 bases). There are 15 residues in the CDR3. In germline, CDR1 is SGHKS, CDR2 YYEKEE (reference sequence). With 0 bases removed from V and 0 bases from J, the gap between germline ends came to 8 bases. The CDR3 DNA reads TGTGCCAGCAGCTTGGGGACTACCAGCACAGATACGCAGTATTTT. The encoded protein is CASSLGTTSTDTQYF.

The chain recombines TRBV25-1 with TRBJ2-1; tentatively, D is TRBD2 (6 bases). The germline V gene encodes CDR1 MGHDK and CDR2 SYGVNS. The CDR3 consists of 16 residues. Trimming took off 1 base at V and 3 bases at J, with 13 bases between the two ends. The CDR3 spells CASSELWRGNYNEQFF. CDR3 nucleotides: TGTGCCAGCAGTGAATTGTGGAGGGGTAACTACAATGAGCAGTTCTTC. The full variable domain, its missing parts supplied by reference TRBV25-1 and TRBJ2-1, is EADIYQTPRYLVIGTGKKITLECSQTMGHDKMYWYQQDPGMELHLIHYSYGVNSTEKGDLSSESTVSRIRTEHFPLTLESARPSHTSQYLCASSELWRGNYNEQFFGPGTRLTVL.

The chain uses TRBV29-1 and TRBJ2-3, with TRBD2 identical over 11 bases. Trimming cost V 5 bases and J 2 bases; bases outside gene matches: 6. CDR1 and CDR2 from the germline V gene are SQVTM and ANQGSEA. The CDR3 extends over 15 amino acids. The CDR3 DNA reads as TGCAGCGTTATCATAGCGGGAGGGAACACAGATACGCAGTATTTT. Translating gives CSVIIAGGNTDTQYF.